This T cell receptor (beta chain) was recovered during a study of blood T cell repertoires in COVID-19. Study information: Specimens from acute and convalescent COVID-19 originated in the United States, Italy and Spain. The cDNA or gDNA used as material had been derived from T cells, B-cell-depleted T cells, or PBMCs.

The CDR3 has 19 amino acids. Germline V CDR1 and CDR2: LNHDA, SQIVND (reference sequence). After removal of 1 base from V and 6 bases from J, the junction contained 11 bases not matched to a gene. In the authors' methods: It was from reference gene primer amplification that nucleated cell counts were estimated. The data were produced by immunoSEQ multiplex PCR, yet TCRdb's version contains in-frame clones alone and is incomplete. V, J and clone size were drawn from that table, and D and trimming were deduced from the DNA. This sample yields around 240,000 clones, of which roughly 79% are seen a single time; approximately 1.9% belongs to the top ten.

The V gene is TRBV19, the J gene TRBJ2-2; 13 bases line up with TRBD2. The sequencing sample was made of peripheral blood. The sequence came from an elderly woman with acute or convalescent COVID-19. The CDR3 sequence: CASSIGGLGLAGVPGELFF. The CDR3, as DNA: TGTGCCAGTAGTATAGGGGGGTTAGGACTAGCGGGAGTACCCGGGGAGCTGTTTTTT.